These 20 T cell receptor beta chains were all obtained from the same sample, sequenced in a study of T cells in Graves' hyperthyroidism and ophthalmopathy. RNA transcripts gave rise to amplified TCR beta CDR3 regions. A set of HTBI primers served as the primers for a first-round RT-PCR of the TCR CDR3. TCRdb independently ran MiXCR on the multiplex PCR reads; one entry per CDR3 protein. The sample contains 480,000 or so distinct CDR3 sequences, around 43% of which appear only once. The sample taken for sequencing was peripheral blood or thyroid tissue (not recorded which). The origin of the receptors is an adult woman with Graves' disease, either hyperthyroidism or ophthalmopathy (not recorded which).

The chain recombines TRBV5-6 with TRBJ2-7, with 8 bases that match TRBD1. Germline V lookup: CDR1 SGHDT, CDR2 YYEEEE. The CDR3 extends over 15 amino acids. V shed 4 bases, J shed 3 bases, and the junction held 9 bases outside the gene matches. The CDR3 sequence: CASSDTTGGGYEQYF. CDR3 nucleotide sequence: TGTGCCAGCAGCGACACTACAGGGGGAGGCTACGAGCAGTACTTC.

This clonotype was counted at least ten times. The gene calls are TRBV12-3 or TRBV12-4 and TRBJ1-3, with D hard to call. The CDR3 length is 14 residues. Trimming removed 2 bases at V and 0 bases at J, with 5 bases between. The CDR3 DNA follows: TGTGCCAGCAGTTTAATGACCTCTGGAAACACCATATATTTT. It is translated as CASSLMTSGNTIYF.

This clonotype occurred a few times. The chain uses TRBV3-1 and TRBJ1-5, with no clear D. Germline-derived CDR1 and CDR2 are LGHDT and YNNKEL (reference sequence). Trimming took off 0 bases at V and 0 bases at J, with 3 bases between the two ends. This CDR3 is 14 amino acids long. The CDR3 protein is CASSQDFSNQPQHF. The DNA of the CDR3 is TGTGCCAGCAGCCAAGATTTTAGCAATCAGCCCCAGCATTTT.

Ten or more counts support this clonotype. This chain connects TRBV4-2 to TRBJ1-3, with D perhaps TRBD1 (5 bases). Germline CDR1 is LGHNA and CDR2 is YNFKEQ. V gave up 4 bases and J gave up 6 bases, with 16 bases separating them. The CDR3 has 15 residues. The CDR3: CASSRAGTSPNTIYF. DNA for the CDR3: TGTGCCAGCAGCCGAGCCGGGACCTCGCCAAACACCATATATTTT.

The V and J genes are TRBV29-1 and TRBJ2-2; D remains unclear. CDR3 length equals 12 residues. The germline V gene encodes CDR1 SQVTM and CDR2 ANQGSEA. The ends were cut back, 5 bases at V and 4 bases at J, with 8 bases in the middle. CDR3 loop: CSVQVSTGELFF. The CDR3, as DNA: TGCAGCGTTCAGGTTTCCACCGGGGAGCTGTTTTTT.

The rearrangement uses TRBV25-1 and TRBJ2-5; D is possibly TRBD2 (7 bases). This CDR3 comprises 17 residues. The V end was cut by 1 base, the J end by 2 bases, with 17 bases between. In germline, CDR1 is MGHDK, CDR2 SYGVNS. The DNA of the CDR3 is TGTGCCAGCAGTGAATTATCCCGAGCGGGGACACAAGAGACCCAGTACTTC. Translation gives CASSELSRAGTQETQYF.

This clonotype was counted a few times. The rearrangement links TRBV28 to TRBJ2-2; D gene unclear. The CDR3 loop spans 14 amino acids. The V end lost 6 bases, the J end lost 7 bases, and 15 bases lay between the germline ends. Germline V lookup: CDR1 MDHEN, CDR2 SYDVKM. The CDR3 region is CASSDLKEYGELFF. CDR3 nucleotides: TGTGCCAGCAGCGACCTCAAGGAGTACGGGGAGCTGTTTTTT.

The rearrangement joins TRBV2 to TRBJ1-3; D might be TRBD1 (5 bases). This CDR3 has 16 amino acids. Deletions cut 4 bases from V and 0 bases from J, with 13 bases between. Germline V gene sequence: CDR1 SNHLY, CDR2 FYNNEI. CDR3 residues: CASSVGQSSSGNTIYF. The DNA for the CDR3 is TGTGCCAGCAGTGTGGGGCAATCGAGCTCTGGAAACACCATATATTTT. Drawing the rest from reference TRBV2 and TRBJ1-3, the complete variable domain is EPEVTQTPSHQVTQMGQEVILRCVPISNHLYFYWYRQILGQKVEFLVSFYNNEISEKSEIFDDQFSVERPDGSNFTLKIRSTKLEDSAMYFCASSVGQSSSGNTIYFGEGSWLTVV.

V is TRBV10-3 and J is TRBJ1-5, with TRBD1 as a possible D gene (5 bases). CDR3 length: 18 residues. Trimming took 0 bases from V and 5 from J, leaving 20 bases between them. Germline V gives CDR1 ENHRY, CDR2 SYGVKD. CDR3 region: CAISESVGRGSYYQPQHF. The CDR3, as DNA: TGTGCCATCAGTGAGTCGGTGGGGCGAGGTTCCTACTATCAGCCCCAGCATTTT.

The chain joins TRBV20-1 to TRBJ2-3; 8 bases align to TRBD2. Per the germline V gene, CDR1 is DFQATT and CDR2 is SNEGSKA (reference sequence). V was clipped by 2 bases and J by 0 bases; unmatched bases: 4. CDR3 length: 15 residues. The CDR3 reads CSARTTSESTDTQYF. CDR3 nucleotides: TGCAGTGCTAGAACGACTAGCGAGAGCACAGATACGCAGTATTTT.

The chain uses TRBV24-1 and TRBJ1-4; maybe TRBD1 (5 bases). CDR1 is KGHDR, CDR2 SFDVKD, per germline. The V end lost 4 bases, the J end lost 5 bases, and 16 bases lay between the germline ends. The CDR3 totals 16 residues. As DNA, the CDR3 is TGTGCCACCAGTGAAGGGGCCGCGATGGGGAATGAAAAACTGTTTTTT. Protein sequence: CATSEGAAMGNEKLFF.

This clonotype was seen a handful of times. This rearrangement joins TRBV5-1 to TRBJ1-1; 9 bases align to TRBD1. V shed 5 bases, J shed 8 bases, and the junction held 4 bases outside the gene matches. This CDR3 is built from 12 residues. Germline V gives CDR1 SGHRS, CDR2 YFSETQ. The CDR3 bases are TGCGCCAGCAGAACAGGGGGCCAGGAAGCTTTCTTT. This translates into CASRTGGQEAFF.

This clonotype was observed a handful of times. The chain links TRBV25-1 to TRBJ2-2, with 7 bases identical to TRBD1. V trimming: 3 bases; J trimming: 6 bases; junction bases outside the gene matches: 4. This CDR3 contains 14 residues. Germline V lookup: CDR1 MGHDK, CDR2 SYGVNS. For the CDR3, the DNA is TGTGCCAGCAGTGATCTGACAGGGCCCGGGGAGCTGTTTTTT. This translates into CASSDLTGPGELFF.

The chain employs TRBV7-2 and TRBJ2-7, with D uncertain. The germline gives CDR1 SGHTA, CDR2 FQGNSA. The CDR3 loop spans 15 amino acids. The V and J ends lost 4 bases and 5 bases respectively, with 18 bases between them. Here the CDR3 DNA reads TGTGCCAGCAGCTCTCAGTCAGTTTCGGGTAACGAGCAGTACTTC. It specifies CASSSQSVSGNEQYF.

This clonotype was counted at least ten times. This chain joins TRBV7-3 and TRBJ2-5, with TRBD2 identical over 10 bases. Germline V gene lookup returns CDR1 SGHTA and CDR2 FQGTGA. V lost 4 bases, J lost 5 bases, and 7 bases stayed unmatched. The CDR3 has 15 amino acids. This CDR3 is CASSSSGRGQETQYF. As DNA, the CDR3 is TGTGCCAGCAGCTCTAGCGGGAGAGGTCAGGAGACCCAGTACTTC.

The CDR3 loop reads CAISDRTDNEKLFF. DNA for the CDR3: TGTGCCATCAGTGACCGGACAGATAATGAAAAACTGTTTTTT. This chain uses TRBV10-3 with TRBJ1-4; tentative D call: TRBD1 (6 bases). V lost 3 bases, J lost 4 bases, and 9 bases lay in between. CDR3 length equals 14 residues. The germline V gene has CDR1 ENHRY and CDR2 SYGVKD.

This clonotype has at least ten counts. The V gene is TRBV11-2, the J gene TRBJ1-4, with no clear D. V was shortened by 0 bases and J by 8 bases, with 4 bases between the two germline ends. The CDR3 sequence is 12 residues long. Germline V lookup: CDR1 SGHAT, CDR2 FQNNGV. The CDR3 DNA reads as TGTGCCAGCAGCTTAGATCTGGAAAAACTGTTTTTT. It specifies CASSLDLEKLFF.

At least ten counts were recorded for this clonotype. DNA of the CDR3: TGTGCCAGTAGTATAGGCTCAGGACAGGGCCTTCAGCCCCAGCATTTT. It is translated as CASSIGSGQGLQPQHF. The rearrangement joins TRBV19 to TRBJ1-5, with 8 bases matching TRBD1. With V trimmed by 1 base and J by 6 bases, 8 bases remained unmatched. CDR3 length: 16 residues. CDR1 and CDR2 from the germline V gene are LNHDA and SQIVND (reference sequence).

The chain is built from TRBV29-1 and TRBJ2-7; 10 positions agree with TRBD1. The germline CDR1 and CDR2 sequences are SQVTM and ANQGSEA. J was trimmed by 2 bases and V by 4 bases; bases with no gene match: 5. The CDR3 runs to 14 residues. CDR3 nucleotides: TGCAGCGTTGTGCGGACAGGGGGAACCTACGAGCAGTACTTC. Amino acid sequence: CSVVRTGGTYEQYF.

This clonotype was detected ten times or more. The chain joins TRBV12-3 or TRBV12-4 to TRBJ1-3; D gene uncertain. The CDR3 contains 14 residues. V was shortened by 6 bases and J by 4 bases, with 13 bases between the two germline ends. CDR3: CASRSPGEGNTIYF. The CDR3 DNA follows: TGTGCCAGCAGATCTCCGGGAGAAGGAAACACCATATATTTT.